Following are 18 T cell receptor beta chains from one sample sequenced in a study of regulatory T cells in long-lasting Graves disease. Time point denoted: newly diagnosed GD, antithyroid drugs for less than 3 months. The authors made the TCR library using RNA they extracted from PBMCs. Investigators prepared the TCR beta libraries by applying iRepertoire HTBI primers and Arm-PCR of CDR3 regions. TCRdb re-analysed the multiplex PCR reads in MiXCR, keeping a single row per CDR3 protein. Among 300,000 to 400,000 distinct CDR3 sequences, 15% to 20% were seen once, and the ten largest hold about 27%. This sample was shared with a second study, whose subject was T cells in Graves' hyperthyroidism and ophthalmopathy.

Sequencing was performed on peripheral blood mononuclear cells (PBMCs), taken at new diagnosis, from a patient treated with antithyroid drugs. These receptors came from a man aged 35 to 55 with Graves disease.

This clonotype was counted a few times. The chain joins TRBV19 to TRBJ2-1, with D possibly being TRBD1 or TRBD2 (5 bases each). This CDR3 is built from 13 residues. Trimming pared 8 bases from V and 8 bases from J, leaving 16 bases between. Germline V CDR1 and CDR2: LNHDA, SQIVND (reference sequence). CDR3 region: CASAQGRPYEQFF. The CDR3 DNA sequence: TGTGCCAGTGCCCAGGGACGGCCCTATGAGCAGTTCTTC.

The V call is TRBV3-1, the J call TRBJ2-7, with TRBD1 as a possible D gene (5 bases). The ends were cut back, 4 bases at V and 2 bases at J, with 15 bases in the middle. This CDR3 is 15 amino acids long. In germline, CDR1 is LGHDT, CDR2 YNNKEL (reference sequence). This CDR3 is CASSPGQGYAYEQYF. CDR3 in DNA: TGTGCCAGCAGCCCCGGGCAGGGTTATGCCTACGAGCAGTACTTC.

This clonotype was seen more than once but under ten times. The CDR3 region is CSLTAGVAKTQYF. As DNA, the CDR3 is TGCAGTTTAACAGCAGGCGTAGCGAAGACCCAGTACTTC. The gene calls are TRBV20-1 and TRBJ2-5; maybe TRBD2 (5 bases). CDR1 and CDR2 from the germline V gene are DFQATT and SNEGSKA (reference sequence). Trimming removed 8 bases from V and 6 bases from J, with 19 bases in between. CDR3 size: 13 residues.

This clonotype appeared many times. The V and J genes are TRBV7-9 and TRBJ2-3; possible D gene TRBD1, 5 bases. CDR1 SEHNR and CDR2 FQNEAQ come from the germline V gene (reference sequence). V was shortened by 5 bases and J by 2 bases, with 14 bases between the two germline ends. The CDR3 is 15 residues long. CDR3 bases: TGTGCCAGCAGCGTAAGACAGAGTTCCACAGATACGCAGTATTTT. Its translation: CASSVRQSSTDTQYF.

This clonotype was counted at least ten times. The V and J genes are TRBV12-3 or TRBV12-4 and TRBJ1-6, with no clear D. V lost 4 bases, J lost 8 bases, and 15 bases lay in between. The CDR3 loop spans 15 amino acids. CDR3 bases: TGTGCCAGCAGTTCACACCCTCTCCGGGATTCACCCCTCCACTTT. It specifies CASSSHPLRDSPLHF.

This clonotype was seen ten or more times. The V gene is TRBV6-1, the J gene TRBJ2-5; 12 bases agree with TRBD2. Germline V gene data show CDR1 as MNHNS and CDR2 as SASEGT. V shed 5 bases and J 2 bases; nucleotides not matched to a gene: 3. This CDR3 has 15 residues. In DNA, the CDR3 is TGTGCCAGCAGTAAAACTAGCGGGAGGCAAGAGACCCAGTACTTC. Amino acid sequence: CASSKTSGRQETQYF.

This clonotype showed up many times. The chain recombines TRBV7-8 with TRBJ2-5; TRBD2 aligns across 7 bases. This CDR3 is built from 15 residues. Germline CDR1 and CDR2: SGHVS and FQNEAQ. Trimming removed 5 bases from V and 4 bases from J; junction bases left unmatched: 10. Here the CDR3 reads CASSPRTSAAETQYF. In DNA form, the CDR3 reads TGTGCCAGCAGCCCCCGGACTAGTGCGGCAGAGACCCAGTACTTC. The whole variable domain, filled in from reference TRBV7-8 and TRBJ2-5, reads GAGVSQSPRYKVAKRGQDVALRCDPISGHVSLFWYQQALGQGPEFLTYFQNEAQLDKSGLPSDRFFAERPEGSVSTLKIQRTQQEDSAVYLCASSPRTSAAETQYFGPGTRLLVL.

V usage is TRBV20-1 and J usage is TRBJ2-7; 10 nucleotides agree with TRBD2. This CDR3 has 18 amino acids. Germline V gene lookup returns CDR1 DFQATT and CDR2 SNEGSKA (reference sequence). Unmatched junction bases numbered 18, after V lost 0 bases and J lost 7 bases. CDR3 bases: TGCAGTGCTAGAGATAGGACAAAACTAGCGGGGCTTTCCTTGGAGCAGTACTTC. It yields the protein CSARDRTKLAGLSLEQYF.

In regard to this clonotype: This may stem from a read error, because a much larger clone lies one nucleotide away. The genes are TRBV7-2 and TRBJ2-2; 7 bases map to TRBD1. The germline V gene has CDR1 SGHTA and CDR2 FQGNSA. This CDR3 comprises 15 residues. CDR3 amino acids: CANSPDRVYTGELFF. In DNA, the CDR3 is TGTGCCAACAGCCCCGACAGGGTTTACACCGGGGAGCTGTTTTTT. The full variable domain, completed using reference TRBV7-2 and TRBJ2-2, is GAGVSQSPSNKVTEKGKDVELRCDPISGHTALYWYRQSLGQGLEFLIYFQGNSAPDKSGLPSDRFSAERTGGSVSTLTIQRTQQEDSAVYLCANSPDRVYTGELFFGEGSRLTVL.

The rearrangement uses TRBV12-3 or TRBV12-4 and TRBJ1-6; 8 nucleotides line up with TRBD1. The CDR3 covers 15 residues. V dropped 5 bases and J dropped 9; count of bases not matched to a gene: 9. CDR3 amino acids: CASSEGQAMGSPLHF. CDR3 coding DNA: TGTGCCAGCAGTGAGGGACAGGCCATGGGTTCACCCCTCCACTTT.

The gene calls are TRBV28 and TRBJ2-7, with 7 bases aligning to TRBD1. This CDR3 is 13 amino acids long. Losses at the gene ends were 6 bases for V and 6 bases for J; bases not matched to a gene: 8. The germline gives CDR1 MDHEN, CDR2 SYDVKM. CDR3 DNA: TGTGCCAGCAGGGAGGACAGGCCGTTCGAGCAGTACTTC. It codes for CASREDRPFEQYF.

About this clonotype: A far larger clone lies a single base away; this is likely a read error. The CDR3: CAGSLQPGAYNEQFF. The CDR3 bases are TGTGCCGGCAGCTTACAGCCGGGCGCCTACAATGAGCAGTTCTTC. The chain carries TRBV11-2 and TRBJ2-1, with D unresolved. Germline V lookup: CDR1 SGHAT, CDR2 FQNNGV. The CDR3 length is 15 residues.

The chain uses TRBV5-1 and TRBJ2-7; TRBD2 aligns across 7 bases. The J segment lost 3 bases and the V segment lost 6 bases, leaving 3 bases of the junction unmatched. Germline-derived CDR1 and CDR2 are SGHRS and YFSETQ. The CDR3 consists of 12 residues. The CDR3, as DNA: TGCGCCAGCAACCCGGGGGGCTACGAGCAGTACTTC. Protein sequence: CASNPGGYEQYF.

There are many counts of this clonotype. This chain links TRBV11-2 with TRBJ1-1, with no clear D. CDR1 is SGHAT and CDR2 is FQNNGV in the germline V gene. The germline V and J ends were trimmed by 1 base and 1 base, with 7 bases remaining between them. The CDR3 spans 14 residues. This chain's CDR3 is CASSLVLRNTEAFF. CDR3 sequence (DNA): TGTGCCAGCAGCTTAGTTCTGAGGAACACTGAAGCTTTCTTT.

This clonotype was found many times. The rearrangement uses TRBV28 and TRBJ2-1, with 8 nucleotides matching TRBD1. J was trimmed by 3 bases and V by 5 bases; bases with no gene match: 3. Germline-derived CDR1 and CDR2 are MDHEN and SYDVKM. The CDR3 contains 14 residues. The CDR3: CASSRQGNYNEQFF. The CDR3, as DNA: TGTGCCAGCAGTCGACAGGGGAACTACAATGAGCAGTTCTTC.

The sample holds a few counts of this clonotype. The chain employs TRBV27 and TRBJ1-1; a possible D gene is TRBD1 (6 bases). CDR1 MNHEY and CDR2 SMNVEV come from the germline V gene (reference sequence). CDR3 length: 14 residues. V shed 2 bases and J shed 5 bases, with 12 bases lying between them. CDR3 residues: CASSLTGRRTEAFF. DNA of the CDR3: TGTGCCAGCAGTTTAACAGGGAGGCGAACTGAAGCTTTCTTT.

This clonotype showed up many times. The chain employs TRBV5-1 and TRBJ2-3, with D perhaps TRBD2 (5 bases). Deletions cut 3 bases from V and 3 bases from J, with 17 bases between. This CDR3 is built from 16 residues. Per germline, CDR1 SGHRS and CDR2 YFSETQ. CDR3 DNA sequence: TGCGCCAGCAGCTGGATATCGTCAGCGGATACAGATACGCAGTATTTT. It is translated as CASSWISSADTDTQYF.

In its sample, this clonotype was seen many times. The CDR3 region has the DNA TGTGCCAGCAGTCCCTTAGCGGGGGAAGCCGGGGAGCTGTTTTTT. This sequence encodes CASSPLAGEAGELFF. V and J are TRBV12-3 or TRBV12-4 and TRBJ2-2; TRBD2 agrees at 9 bases. V lost 5 bases to trimming and J lost 6 bases; unmatched junction nucleotides: 7. The CDR3 is made up of 15 amino acids.